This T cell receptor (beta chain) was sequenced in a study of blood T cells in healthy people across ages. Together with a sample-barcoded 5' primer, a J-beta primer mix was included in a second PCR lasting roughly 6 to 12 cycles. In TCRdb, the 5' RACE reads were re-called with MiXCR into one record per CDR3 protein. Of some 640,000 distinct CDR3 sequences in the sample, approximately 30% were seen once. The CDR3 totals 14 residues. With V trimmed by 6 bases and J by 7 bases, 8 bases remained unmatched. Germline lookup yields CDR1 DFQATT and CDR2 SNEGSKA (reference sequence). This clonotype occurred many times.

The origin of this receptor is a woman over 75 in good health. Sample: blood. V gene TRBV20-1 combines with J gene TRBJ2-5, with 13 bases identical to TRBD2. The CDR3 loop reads CSAPTSGGPRTQYF. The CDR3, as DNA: TGCAGTGCGCCGACTAGCGGGGGGCCGCGGACCCAGTACTTC.